Listed below are T cell receptor beta chains from one sample, sequenced in a study of blood T cell repertoires in COVID-19. Here immunoSEQ multiplex PCR was the method, and the copy in TCRdb shows in-frame clones only, minus some. The sample lists 250,000 to 350,000 clones, 84% occurring once. The sample was peripheral blood. These receptors all come from a person aged 70 to 85 with COVID-19, enrolled during active disease. Both conserved end residues are part of each CDR3. Fields, in order: J gene, V gene, CDR3 protein.

TRBJ2-5 TRBV25-1 CATRTAQETQYF
TRBJ1-1 TRBV5-1 CASSLATGGATEAFF
TRBJ2-5 TRBV30 CAWIGVSGSQETQYF
TRBJ1-4 TRBV7-9 CASSGTGQYNEKLFF
TRBJ1-1 TRBV3-1/TRBV3-2 CASSQYNRGNTEAFF
TRBJ1-5 TRBV2 CASCGGGGQPQHF
TRBJ1-6 TRBV7-2 CASSLERSGPLHF
TRBJ2-1 TRBV6-5 CASSYAGQNEQFF
TRBJ2-7 TRBV10-2 CASSDQRGGSYEQYF
TRBJ2-7 TRBV5-4 CASSLDESYEQYF
TRBJ2-3 TRBV6-5 CASSYLAENTQYF
TRBJ2-1 TRBV5-1 CASSLLQGPPSEQFF
TRBJ2-1 TRBV11-2 CASSLGSFNEQFF
TRBJ2-5 TRBV9 CASSALGQAQETQYF
TRBJ2-5 TRBV11-2 CASSQGFAARETQYF
TRBJ1-1 TRBV19 CASSIGLANTEAFF
TRBJ2-7 TRBV5-1 CASSRSGDSYEQYF
TRBJ2-3 TRBV7-3 CASSLGGARLRETQYF
TRBJ1-5 TRBV6-4 CASSDSMGRGYSNQPQHF
TRBJ2-5 TRBV4-3 CASSQGSGGVSETQYF
TRBJ1-3 TRBV5-1 CASSFSGGNSGNTIYF
TRBJ1-5 TRBV30 CAWSYSNQPQHF
TRBJ1-2 TRBV4-1 CASSRQNAGDYGYTF
TRBJ1-4 TRBV7-9 CASSSYGEKLFF
TRBJ1-1 TRBV7-6 CASSLGRQGVTEAFF
TRBJ2-3 TRBV6-6 CASRGGDTQYF